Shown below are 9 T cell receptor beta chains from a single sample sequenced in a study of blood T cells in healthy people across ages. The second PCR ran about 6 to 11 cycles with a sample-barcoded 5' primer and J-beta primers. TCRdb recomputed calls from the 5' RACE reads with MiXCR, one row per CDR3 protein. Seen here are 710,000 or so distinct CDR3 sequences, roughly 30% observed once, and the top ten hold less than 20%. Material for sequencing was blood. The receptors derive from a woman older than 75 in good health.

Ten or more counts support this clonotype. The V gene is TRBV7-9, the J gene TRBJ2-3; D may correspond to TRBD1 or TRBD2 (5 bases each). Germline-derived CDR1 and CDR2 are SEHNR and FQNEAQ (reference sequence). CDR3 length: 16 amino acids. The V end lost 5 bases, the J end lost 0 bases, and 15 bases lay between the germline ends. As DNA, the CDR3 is TGTGCCAGCAGCCCCGGGACGATCTTTAGCACAGATACGCAGTATTTT. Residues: CASSPGTIFSTDTQYF. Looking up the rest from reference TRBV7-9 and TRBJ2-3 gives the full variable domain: DTGVSQNPRHKITKRGQNVTFRCDPISEHNRLYWYRQTLGQGPEFLTYFQNEAQLEKSRLLSDRFSAERPKGSFSTLEIQRTEQGDSAMYLCASSPGTIFSTDTQYFGPGTRLTVL.

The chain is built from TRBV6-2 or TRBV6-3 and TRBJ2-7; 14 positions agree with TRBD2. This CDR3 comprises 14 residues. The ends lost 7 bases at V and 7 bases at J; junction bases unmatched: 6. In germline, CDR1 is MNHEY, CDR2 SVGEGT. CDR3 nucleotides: TGTGCCAGCACTGGGACTAGCGGGAGCAATGAGCAGTACTTC. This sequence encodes CASTGTSGSNEQYF.

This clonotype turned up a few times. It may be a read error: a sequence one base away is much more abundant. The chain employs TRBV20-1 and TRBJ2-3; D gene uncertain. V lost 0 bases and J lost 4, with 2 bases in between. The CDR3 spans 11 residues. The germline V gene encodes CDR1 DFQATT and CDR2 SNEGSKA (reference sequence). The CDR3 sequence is CSARESDTQYF. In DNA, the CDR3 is TGCAGTGCTAGAGAATCAGATACGCAGTATTTT.

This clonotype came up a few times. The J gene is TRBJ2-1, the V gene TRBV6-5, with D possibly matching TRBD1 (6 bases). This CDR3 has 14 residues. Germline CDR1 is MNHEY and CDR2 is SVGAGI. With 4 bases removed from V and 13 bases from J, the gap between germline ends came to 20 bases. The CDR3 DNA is TGTGCCAGCAGTTCCCCAGGGAAGGGGGAGACCCAGTTCTTC. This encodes CASSSPGKGETQFF.

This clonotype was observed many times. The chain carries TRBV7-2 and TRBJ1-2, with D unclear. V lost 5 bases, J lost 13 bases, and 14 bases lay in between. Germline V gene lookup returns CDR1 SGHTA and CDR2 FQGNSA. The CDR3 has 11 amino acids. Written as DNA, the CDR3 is TGTGCCAGCAGCCCCAACTTGGGGTCCACCTTC. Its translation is CASSPNLGSTF. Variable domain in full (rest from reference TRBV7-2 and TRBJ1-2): GAGVSQSPSNKVTEKGKDVELRCDPISGHTALYWYRQSLGQGLEFLIYFQGNSAPDKSGLPSDRFSAERTGGSVSTLTIQRTQQEDSAVYLCASSPNLGSTFGSGTRLTVV.

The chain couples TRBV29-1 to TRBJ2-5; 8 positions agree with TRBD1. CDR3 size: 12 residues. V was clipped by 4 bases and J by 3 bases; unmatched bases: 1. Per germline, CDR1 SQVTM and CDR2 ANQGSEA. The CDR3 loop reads CSVGTGKETQYF. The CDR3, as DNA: TGCAGCGTTGGGACAGGGAAAGAGACCCAGTACTTC.

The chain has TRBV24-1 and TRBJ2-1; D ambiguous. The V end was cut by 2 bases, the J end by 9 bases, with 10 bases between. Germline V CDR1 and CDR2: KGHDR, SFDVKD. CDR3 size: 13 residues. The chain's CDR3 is CATSDSNSVEQFF. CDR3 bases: TGTGCCACCAGTGATTCCAATTCGGTTGAGCAGTTCTTC.

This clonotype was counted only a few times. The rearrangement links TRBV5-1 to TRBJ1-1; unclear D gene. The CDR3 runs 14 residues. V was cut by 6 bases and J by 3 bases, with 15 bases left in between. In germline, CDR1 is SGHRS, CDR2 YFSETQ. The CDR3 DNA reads TGCGCCAGCAAACTTAACGCCGGAGACACTGAAGCTTTCTTT. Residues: CASKLNAGDTEAFF.

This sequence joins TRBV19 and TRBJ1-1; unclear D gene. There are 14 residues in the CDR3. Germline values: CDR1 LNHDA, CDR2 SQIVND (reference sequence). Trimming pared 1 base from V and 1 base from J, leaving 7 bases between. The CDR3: CASSIGTGNTEAFF. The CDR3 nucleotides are TGTGCCAGTAGTATAGGGACGGGGAACACTGAAGCTTTCTTT. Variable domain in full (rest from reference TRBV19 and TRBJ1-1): DGGITQSPKYLFRKEGQNVTLSCEQNLNHDAMYWYRQDPGQGLRLIYYSQIVNDFQKGDIAEGYSVSREKKESFPLTVTSAQKNPTAFYLCASSIGTGNTEAFFGQGTRLTVV.